Listed below are T cell receptor beta chains from one sample, sequenced in a study of cytomegalovirus exposure and HLA in healthy donors. Sequencing used immunoSEQ multiplex PCR; TCRdb keeps in-frame clones, though not all of them. The top ten clones hold 2.5% to 3.5% of a sample with some 130,000 clones, 80% of them seen once. The sequencing sample was made of PBMCs. These receptors were obtained from a male donor in good health and CMV-seronegative. Each CDR3 is given with its conserved first and last residue. A D gene is named only where the DNA matches it firmly. Expanded clones are given a class, and other clones once, few, many or no size at all.

>-|TRBV20-1|-|TRBJ2-1
CSARHRNEQFF
TGCAGTGCTAGACACAGAAATGAGCAGTTCTTC
>-|TRBV28|-|TRBJ1-2
CASTEDSNYGYTF
TGTGCCAGCACAGAAGACAGTAACTATGGCTACACCTTC
>-|TRBV7-2|once|TRBJ1-5
CASSFGQGSNQPQHF
TGTGCCAGCAGCTTTGGGCAGGGTAGTAATCAGCCCCAGCATTTT
>-|TRBV27|-|TRBJ1-6
CASSLASRNSPLHF
TGTGCCAGCAGTCTAGCGAGTAGGAATTCACCCCTCCACTTT
>-|TRBV6-1|few|TRBJ2-7
CASYSRGSETYEQYF
TGTGCCAGCTACTCCCGGGGTAGTGAGACCTACGAGCAGTACTTC
>TRBD1|TRBV7-9|-|TRBJ2-5
CASSSVRTGRETQYF
TGTGCCAGCAGCTCGGTCCGGACAGGGCGGGAGACCCAGTACTTC
>-|TRBV27|once|TRBJ1-5
CASSTGTTGSNQPQHF
TGTGCCAGCAGCACCGGGACAACCGGGAGCAATCAGCCCCAGCATTTT
>TRBD2|TRBV10-3|-|TRBJ2-2
CAMSGSNGGELFF
TGTGCCATGAGCGGGAGCAATGGCGGGGAGCTGTTTTTT
>TRBD1|TRBV10-2|-|TRBJ1-1
CASISTGLTEAFF
TGCGCCAGCATTTCGACAGGGTTGACTGAAGCTTTCTTT
>-|TRBV6-4|-|TRBJ2-7
CASSEETTGYPYEQYF
TGTGCCAGCAGTGAAGAGACGACAGGATATCCCTACGAGCAGTACTTC
>-|TRBV9|-|TRBJ2-4
CASSVGRQTGNSQYF
TGTGCCAGCAGCGTAGGGAGGCAAACGGGGAACAGTCAGTACTTC
>-|TRBV7-9|-|TRBJ1-2
CASSLVEEPYGYTF
TGTGCCAGCAGCTTAGTTGAGGAACCCTATGGCTACACCTTC
>-|TRBV30|-|TRBJ1-2
CAWGSYYGYTF
TGTGCCTGGGGCAGTTACTATGGCTACACCTTC
>-|TRBV5-4|-|TRBJ1-2
CASSLGGGSLGYTF
TGTGCCAGCAGCTTGGGGGGGGGTAGTCTTGGCTACACCTTC
>TRBD2|TRBV19|few|TRBJ2-5
CAMTSGRAGETQYF
TGTGCCATGACTAGCGGGAGGGCGGGGGAGACCCAGTACTTC
>TRBD2|TRBV2|-|TRBJ2-1
CASRGTTLYNEQFF
TGTGCCAGCAGGGGGACTACCCTCTACAATGAGCAGTTCTTC
>-|TRBV14|-|TRBJ1-2
CASSQDTNRPYYGYTF
TGTGCCAGCAGCCAAGATACGAACAGACCTTACTATGGCTACACCTTC
>-|TRBV28|-|TRBJ2-6
CASSFSSGSGANVLTF
TGTGCCAGCAGTTTTAGCAGCGGCTCTGGGGCCAACGTCCTGACTTTC
>-|TRBV6-1|-|TRBJ2-2
CASGGTVYTGELFF
TGTGCCAGCGGCGGGACAGTTTACACCGGGGAGCTGTTTTTT
>-|TRBV6-5|once|TRBJ2-2
CASTLALNTGELFF
TGTGCCAGCACCCTGGCCTTGAACACCGGGGAGCTGTTTTTT
>TRBD1|TRBV18|-|TRBJ2-7
CASSLSAGQGFEQYF
TGTGCCAGCTCACTTTCGGCCGGACAGGGATTCGAGCAGTACTTC
>-|TRBV7-9|-|TRBJ1-5
CSSSSTGGFQHF
TGTTCCAGCAGCTCCACGGGGGGCTTTCAGCATTTT